The 32 T cell receptor beta chains in this list originate from one sample, sequenced in a study of blood T cells in healthy people across ages. A sample-barcoded 5' primer and a J-beta primer mix were used in a second PCR of roughly 6 to 12 cycles. Using its own MiXCR run on the 5' RACE reads, TCRdb lists one record per CDR3 protein. This table has some 750,000 distinct CDR3 sequences, about a fifth appearing once. The specimen was blood. The receptor source for this set is a man aged 70 or older in good health.

This clonotype was detected only a few times. This sequence joins TRBV11-1 and TRBJ2-1, with a possible D match to TRBD2 (5 bases). The CDR3 is 15 amino acids. Per germline, CDR1 SGHAT and CDR2 FQDESV (reference sequence). V gave up 1 base and J gave up 3 bases, with 10 bases separating them. CDR3 region: CASSLVFDYYNEQFF. In nucleotides, the CDR3 is TGTGCCAGCAGCTTAGTATTCGACTACTACAATGAGCAGTTCTTC.

This clonotype showed up just a few times. The chain couples TRBV2 to TRBJ1-4, with D perhaps matching TRBD1 (6 bases). Germline V gene data show CDR1 as SNHLY and CDR2 as FYNNEI. The CDR3 runs to 15 residues. Trimming stripped 3 bases from V and 5 bases from J, with 13 bases between. The CDR3 reads CASSDGWTANEKLFF. In DNA form, the CDR3 reads TGTGCCAGCAGTGACGGTTGGACAGCGAATGAAAAACTGTTTTTT.

This clonotype was detected a few times. This chain links TRBV20-1 with TRBJ2-6, with D tentatively TRBD1 (6 bases). Germline V gene data show CDR1 as DFQATT and CDR2 as SNEGSKA (reference sequence). Trimming took off 6 bases at V and 3 bases at J, with 12 bases between the two ends. The CDR3 consists of 14 residues. CDR3 residues: CSAIQGFGANVLTF. The CDR3 DNA follows: TGCAGTGCCATACAGGGCTTTGGGGCCAACGTCCTGACTTTC.

Note on this clonotype: Its ends do not fully match the called genes, so a read error is possible. The CDR3 region is CSVVTAGTNTQYF. The CDR3 DNA follows: TGCAGCGTTGTAACGGCGGGCACAAATACGCAGTATTTT. This chain connects TRBV29-1 to TRBJ2-3; a weak D match, TRBD2 (5 bases). CDR3 length: 13 residues. In germline, CDR1 is SQVTM, CDR2 ANQGSEA.

This clonotype was seen at least ten times. Written as DNA, the CDR3 is TGCAGCGTTGAAGACCGGGGGCAGAACTATGGCTACACCTTC. Amino acids: CSVEDRGQNYGYTF. The chain couples TRBV29-1 to TRBJ1-2, with D maybe TRBD1 (6 bases). Trimming took 0 bases from V and 2 from J, leaving 10 bases between them. The CDR3 runs to 14 residues. Germline V gene sequence: CDR1 SQVTM, CDR2 ANQGSEA. Together with reference TRBV29-1 and TRBJ1-2, the CDR3 gives the full variable domain: SAVISQKPSRDICQRGTSLTIQCQVDSQVTMMFWYRQQPGQSLTLIATANQGSEATYESGFVIDKFPISRPNLTFSTLTVSNMSPEDSSIYLCSVEDRGQNYGYTFGSGTRLTVV.

As concerns this clonotype: The final CDR3 position lacks the conserved phenylalanine or tryptophan, pointing to a likely read error. V usage is TRBV6-4 and J usage is TRBJ2-3; 13 bases match TRBD2. The CDR3 is 16 residues long. Germline V lookup: CDR1 MRHNA, CDR2 SNTAGT. V gave up 8 bases and J gave up 7 bases; unmatched junction bases: 12. The CDR3 is CASHERTSGSSHTQYL. In nucleotides, the CDR3 is TGTGCCAGCCACGAAAGGACTAGCGGGAGCTCACATACGCAGTATCTT.

This clonotype was detected only a few times. The gene calls are TRBV30 and TRBJ2-2; D gene ambiguous. The CDR3 covers 11 residues. V was cut by 4 bases and J by 6 bases, with 6 bases left in between. Germline V CDR1 and CDR2: GTSNPN, SVGIG (reference sequence). The CDR3 reads CAWTPSGELFF. The CDR3 DNA reads as TGTGCCTGGACCCCTTCCGGGGAGCTGTTTTTT.

The gene calls are TRBV30 and TRBJ2-7, with 10 positions matching TRBD2. From germline, CDR1 is GTSNPN and CDR2 SVGIG (reference sequence). The junction had 3 bases not matched to a gene; V was cut back by 2 bases and J by 5 bases. The CDR3 totals 13 residues. The CDR3 loop is CAWSMGLANEQYV. The CDR3, as DNA: TGTGCCTGGAGTATGGGACTAGCGAACGAGCAGTACGTC.

The gene calls are TRBV29-1 and TRBJ2-7; D call uncertain. Per the germline V gene, CDR1 is SQVTM and CDR2 is ANQGSEA. The V and J ends lost 5 bases and 2 bases respectively, with 19 bases between them. There are 15 residues in the CDR3. CDR3 sequence: CSVPRRSIVTYEQYV. CDR3 nucleotide sequence: TGCAGCGTTCCCCGACGGTCCATTGTTACCTACGAGCAGTACGTC.

This clonotype was counted at least ten times. The chain joins TRBV5-1 to TRBJ2-5; D is unresolved. The CDR3 is made up of 12 amino acids. Germline loops: CDR1 SGHRS, CDR2 YFSETQ. V was pared by 2 bases and J by 3 bases, with 5 bases between. The CDR3 coding sequence is TGCGCCAGCAGCTTTTCTGAAGAGACCCAGTACTTC. Its translation is CASSFSEETQYF.

There are a few counts of this clonotype. V is TRBV3-1 and J is TRBJ2-3, with D tentatively TRBD2 (5 bases). V lost 6 bases and J lost 3, with 13 bases in between. The CDR3 loop spans 14 amino acids. Germline V lookup: CDR1 LGHDT, CDR2 YNNKEL (reference sequence). CDR3 coding DNA: TGTGCCAGCAGGCGCGGAGGAGAGACAGATACGCAGTATTTT. As protein: CASRRGGETDTQYF.

This clonotype was detected a few times. The rearrangement uses TRBV29-1 and TRBJ1-1; a weak D match, TRBD1 (5 bases). CDR1 and CDR2 (germline): SQVTM, ANQGSEA. Trimming cost V 4 bases and J 5 bases, with 14 bases left between them. This CDR3 comprises 13 residues. CDR3 protein: CSVVGQGGTEAFF. CDR3 nucleotide sequence: TGCAGCGTTGTGGGTCAGGGTGGAACTGAAGCTTTCTTT.

This clonotype was observed a handful of times. This rearrangement joins TRBV2 to TRBJ2-2; the D gene is possibly TRBD2 (6 bases). Germline-derived CDR1 and CDR2 are SNHLY and FYNNEI. The CDR3 covers 18 residues. Trimming shortened V by 7 bases and J by 0 bases, and 21 bases separated the two germline ends. CDR3 loop: CASNSGGRYNANTGELFF. For the CDR3, the DNA is TGTGCCAGCAATTCCGGGGGACGGTATAACGCGAACACCGGGGAGCTGTTTTTT.

The table lists this clonotype with a few counts. The chain links TRBV7-9 to TRBJ2-3; no firm D call. Germline CDR1 SEHNR, CDR2 FQNEAQ (reference sequence). V lost 2 bases to trimming and J lost 3 bases, with 12 bases between them. The length of the CDR3 is 15 residues. CDR3 nucleotides: TGTGCCAGCAGCTTAAGAGAGGCCCAAACAGATACGCAGTATTTT. This sequence encodes CASSLREAQTDTQYF.

The chain couples TRBV12-3 or TRBV12-4 to TRBJ2-5; D is perhaps TRBD2 (5 bases). V was pared by 7 bases and J by 2 bases, with 11 bases between. The CDR3 is made up of 13 amino acids. CDR3 sequence reads: CASTNLAQETQYF. The CDR3 region has the DNA TGTGCCAGCACCAACTTAGCGCAAGAGACCCAGTACTTC.

This clonotype has a handful of counts. The CDR3 protein is CSARGQRNTEAFF. The CDR3 region has the DNA TGCAGCGCAAGAGGACAGAGGAACACTGAAGCTTTCTTT. The chain carries TRBV29-1 and TRBJ1-1; D is possibly TRBD1 (6 bases). There are 13 residues in the CDR3. CDR1 and CDR2 (germline): SQVTM, ANQGSEA. V lost 7 bases, J lost 1 base, and 13 bases lay in between.

This clonotype has at least ten counts. The rearrangement uses TRBV15 and TRBJ2-5; D might be TRBD2 (6 bases). Germline CDR1 reads LNHNV; CDR2 reads YYDKDF (reference sequence). The CDR3 totals 15 residues. Trimming took off 1 base at V and 1 base at J, with 10 bases between the two ends. The CDR3 DNA sequence: TGTGCCACCAGCAGAGGGAATAGCGGCCAAGAGACCCAGTACTTC. Residues: CATSRGNSGQETQYF.

The chain couples TRBV3-1 to TRBJ2-2; perhaps TRBD2 as D (5 bases). This CDR3 is 14 amino acids long. V lost 1 base and J lost 8, with 11 bases in between. Germline CDR1 reads LGHDT; CDR2 reads YNNKEL (reference sequence). As DNA, the CDR3 is TGTGCCAGCAGCCAAGTCCTAGCATCGGGGGAGCTGTTTTTT. Translated, it gives CASSQVLASGELFF.

This clonotype appeared many times. The chain employs TRBV5-1 and TRBJ1-2, with D possibly being TRBD1 (5 bases). V lost 4 bases and J lost 2, with 12 bases in between. Germline CDR1 SGHRS, CDR2 YFSETQ. The CDR3 sequence is 14 residues long. The CDR3 loop reads CASSMTAENYGYTF. The CDR3 DNA follows: TGCGCCAGCAGCATGACAGCAGAAAACTATGGCTACACCTTC.

Written as DNA, the CDR3 is TGTGCCAGCAGCTTAGAGGGGGTTGCAGGTTACGAGCAGTACTTC. This encodes CASSLEGVAGYEQYF. V usage is TRBV11-2 and J usage is TRBJ2-7; perhaps D is TRBD1 or TRBD2 (5 bases each). CDR1 and CDR2 (germline): SGHAT, FQNNGV. The CDR3 runs 15 residues. Deletions cut 0 bases from V and 4 bases from J, with 13 bases between.

The gene calls are TRBV6-6 and TRBJ1-2; 10 nucleotides match TRBD1. Germline assignment: CDR1 MNHNY and CDR2 SVGAGI (reference sequence). Trimming at V came to 7 bases and at J to 7 bases, leaving 3 bases not matched to a gene. This CDR3 comprises 12 residues. The CDR3 reads CASNGQGVGYTF. The CDR3 DNA sequence: TGTGCCAGCAACGGACAGGGGGTTGGCTACACCTTC.

The rearrangement links TRBV12-3 or TRBV12-4 to TRBJ1-1; a possible D gene is TRBD1 (5 bases). V lost 6 bases to trimming and J lost 0 bases, with 23 bases between them. The CDR3 is 18 residues long. The CDR3 protein is CASSTETDSYFMNTEAFF. For the CDR3, the DNA is TGTGCCAGCAGCACTGAGACAGACTCCTACTTCATGAACACTGAAGCTTTCTTT.

The chain is built from TRBV12-3 or TRBV12-4 and TRBJ1-2, with D unclear. CDR3 length: 14 residues. V gave up 6 bases and J gave up 5 bases, with 16 bases separating them. Here the CDR3 reads CASSPDPILYGYTF. CDR3 DNA: TGTGCCAGCAGCCCTGATCCGATCCTTTATGGCTACACCTTC.

The chain combines TRBV5-6 with TRBJ2-5, with TRBD2 identical over 8 bases. The J call may be wrong; the DNA end is better matched by TRBJ2-1. The CDR3 runs to 16 residues. The germline gives CDR1 SGHDT, CDR2 YYEEEE. The CDR3 reads CASSLSRTSRHNEQFF. The CDR3 nucleotides read TGTGCCAGCAGCTTGTCCCGGACTAGCAGGCACAATGAGCAGTTCTTC.

The CDR3 is CSVRDRETQYF. The CDR3 bases are TGCAGCGTCCGGGACAGAGAGACCCAGTACTTC. V is TRBV29-1 and J is TRBJ2-5; 7 bases are a match to TRBD1. Germline V CDR1 and CDR2: SQVTM, ANQGSEA. The CDR3 is 11 residues long. Trimming removed 6 bases from V and 4 bases from J; junction bases left unmatched: 2.

This clonotype came up a few times. The chain employs TRBV12-3 or TRBV12-4 and TRBJ2-7; D is unresolved. Trimming stripped 6 bases from V and 0 bases from J, with 12 bases between. The CDR3 consists of 14 residues. The CDR3, as DNA: TGTGCCAGCAGCCCCTCGTTGAGCTCCTACGAGCAGTACTTC. It specifies CASSPSLSSYEQYF.

In this sample, this clonotype turned up a few times. The chain is built from TRBV14 and TRBJ2-7, with 7 bases fitting TRBD1. The germline V gene has CDR1 SGHDN and CDR2 FVKESK. The CDR3 is 15 amino acids. The V gene end was trimmed by 3 bases and the J gene end by 1 base; junction bases not matched to a gene: 6. Written as DNA, the CDR3 is TGTGCCAGCAGCCATTCCAGACAGGGATCCTACGAGCAGTACTTC. This encodes CASSHSRQGSYEQYF.

This clonotype was observed once. The chain links TRBV25-1 to TRBJ1-1, with 7 bases aligning to TRBD1. The germline CDR1 and CDR2 sequences are MGHDK and SYGVNS. V lost 2 bases to trimming and J lost 8 bases; unmatched junction nucleotides: 5. The CDR3 runs 13 residues. The CDR3 protein is CASSERSGQEAFF. In nucleotides, the CDR3 is TGTGCCAGCAGTGAACGGTCGGGACAGGAAGCTTTCTTT.

In its sample, this clonotype was seen many times. V usage is TRBV7-2 and J usage is TRBJ2-3; TRBD2 agrees at 9 bases. Looked up from germline, CDR1 is SGHTA and CDR2 is FQGNSA. The CDR3 has 17 residues. Germline trimming cut 3 bases from V and 2 bases from J; bases unmatched to any gene: 9. The CDR3 bases are TGTGCCAGCAGCTTTAGGGGACTAGCCCCCACCACAGATACGCAGTATTTT. It specifies CASSFRGLAPTTDTQYF.

The chain is built from TRBV5-1 and TRBJ2-3; D is unclear. Deletions cut 2 bases from V and 6 bases from J, with 13 bases between. CDR3 length equals 14 residues. Germline V gene sequence: CDR1 SGHRS, CDR2 YFSETQ. The CDR3 DNA sequence: TGCGCCAGCAGCTTAAAACCCGCAGATGATACGCAGTATTTT. This translates into CASSLKPADDTQYF. Drawing the rest from reference TRBV5-1 and TRBJ2-3, the complete variable domain is KAGVTQTPRYLIKTRGQQVTLSCSPISGHRSVSWYQQTPGQGLQFLFEYFSETQRNKGNFPGRFSGRQFSNSRSEMNVSTLELGDSALYLCASSLKPADDTQYFGPGTRLTVL.

V and J are TRBV2 and TRBJ2-3, with TRBD1 as a possible D gene (6 bases). With 5 bases removed from V and 5 bases from J, the gap between germline ends came to 14 bases. CDR3 length equals 14 residues. The germline V gene encodes CDR1 SNHLY and CDR2 FYNNEI. The CDR3 nucleotides read TGTGCCAGCAGTTATACAGGGTATCTAGATACGCAGTATTTT. It translates to CASSYTGYLDTQYF.

The genes are TRBV7-2 and TRBJ1-3; 8 bases are shared with TRBD1. The CDR3 contains 15 residues. V lost 8 bases and J lost 1; bases outside the gene matches: 7. The germline V gene has CDR1 SGHTA and CDR2 FQGNSA. The CDR3 bases are TGTGCCAGCGGGGGACAGGTACGATCTGGAAACACCATATATTTT. Its protein is CASGGQVRSGNTIYF.